This paragraph reports one T cell receptor (beta chain). Its matching antigen is unknown. The entry originates in a study of cytomegalovirus exposure and HLA in healthy donors. Use of 60 Vbeta and 13 Jbeta primers characterized the PCR. Profiled with immunoSEQ multiplex PCR; TCRdb holds only in-frame clones, not every one. The table shows 85,000 to 100,000 clones, with around 80% occurring only once. Study-level findings and limits: Serostatus for CMV was the only available immune exposure information. Later analysis found that TCR beta chains associated with HLA were more clonally expanded than other, equally common chains. Presence/absence analyses rested on an assumption that sequencing depth was roughly uniform across donors.

The CDR3 consists of 14 residues. The germline CDR1 and CDR2 sequences are MNHNY and SVGAGI (reference sequence). The V end was cut by 3 bases, the J end by 0 bases, with 7 bases between. The clonotype originates from a man aged 25-40 years in good health and CMV-seronegative. The chain combines TRBV6-6 with TRBJ2-3; D is undetermined. The sample taken for sequencing was PBMCs. The CDR3 reads CASSYLSSTDTQYF. In DNA, the CDR3 is TGTGCCAGCAGTTATCTTTCGAGCACAGATACGCAGTATTTT.